The present T cell receptor beta chain was sequenced within a study of vaccination effects on CD4 cells after COVID-19. Study-level information: Two doses of BNT162b2 or mRNA-1273 vaccine were administered to participants.

Clones were read by immunoSEQ multiplex PCR, and TCRdb kept only the in-frame ones, dropping some. Of about 27,000 clones in the sample, approximately 80% were seen once. Sequencing was preceded by expansion of antigen-specific CD4+ T cells with viral peptide pools in the ViraFEST assay. The authors isolated CD4+ T cells after nine to eleven days of culture. This individual contracted SARS-CoV-2 between March and December 2020, as verified by PCR. About this clone itself: Its specificity is not known.

The CDR3 runs 16 residues. Per the germline V gene, CDR1 is SGHRS and CDR2 is YFSETQ. J gave up 4 bases and V 3 bases, and 6 bases lay outside the gene matches. Sequenced here: CD4+ T cells from PBMCs cultured with HCoV-NL63 spike peptides, sampled before COVID-19 vaccination. The rearrangement uses TRBV5-1 and TRBJ2-3; 12 bases agree with TRBD2. The origin of this receptor is a human donor who had a prior SARS-CoV-2 infection. This chain's CDR3 is CASSSGTSGWADTQYF. The DNA of the CDR3 is TGCGCCAGCAGCTCCGGGACTAGCGGGTGGGCAGATACGCAGTATTTT.